Presented here are 5 T cell receptor beta chains from one specimen sequenced in a study of PD-1 blockade in classical Hodgkin lymphoma. Time point described: newly diagnosed, previously untreated cHL patient sample. Data came from immunoSEQ multiplex PCR; TCRdb stores just in-frame clones and leaves some out. The profile shows around 43,000 clones, about nine tenths of them singletons. The source material was peripheral blood mononuclear cells (PBMCs). All receptors come from a human donor with classical Hodgkin lymphoma.

This sequence joins TRBV11-3 and TRBJ1-1; D is undetermined. Trimming removed 0 bases from V and 8 bases from J, with 10 bases in between. The CDR3 totals 13 residues. CDR1 and CDR2 from the germline V gene are SGHNT and YENEEA. The CDR3 spells CASSLEQTREAFF. CDR3 sequence (DNA): TGTGCCAGCAGCTTAGAACAGACCAGGGAAGCTTTCTTT. Looking up the rest from reference TRBV11-3 and TRBJ1-1 gives the full variable domain: EAGVVQSPRYKIIEKKQPVAFWCNPISGHNTLYWYLQNLGQGPELLIRYENEEAVDDSQLPKDRFSAERLKGVDSTLKIQPAELGDSAVYLCASSLEQTREAFFGQGTRLTVV.

This clone appeared a few times. The chain is built from TRBV7-9 and TRBJ1-2; no clear D. The CDR3 is 13 amino acids. Germline V lookup: CDR1 SEHNR, CDR2 FQNEAQ (reference sequence). Trimming shortened V by 3 bases and J by 4 bases, and 9 bases separated the two germline ends. This CDR3 is CASSFQSGYGYTF. As DNA, the CDR3 is TGTGCCAGCAGCTTTCAGAGTGGCTATGGCTACACCTTC.

This clone was seen just once. The chain couples TRBV27 to TRBJ2-3; D is unresolved. CDR3 length equals 12 residues. CDR1 and CDR2 from the germline V gene are MNHEY and SMNVEV (reference sequence). V dropped 4 bases and J dropped 6 bases, with 8 bases sitting between them. CDR3 amino acids: CASSSRGDTQYF. The CDR3, as DNA: TGTGCCAGCAGTTCCCGTGGGGATACGCAGTATTTT.

This chain uses TRBV4-2 with TRBJ2-2; 7 bases are shared with TRBD2. The CDR3 loop spans 16 amino acids. Unmatched junction bases numbered 8, after V lost 4 bases and J lost 3 bases. Germline CDR1 and CDR2: LGHNA and YNFKEQ. In DNA form, the CDR3 reads TGTGCCAGCAGCCCCTCCGGGAGGTCCGACACCGGGGAGCTGTTTTTT. It is translated as CASSPSGRSDTGELFF.

V and J are TRBV5-1 and TRBJ1-1; 7 positions agree with TRBD1. Looked up from germline, CDR1 is SGHRS and CDR2 is YFSETQ. This CDR3 has 16 residues. Trimming took 2 bases from V and 0 from J; bases not matched to a gene: 7. This CDR3 is CASSFGQDGMNTEAFF. The DNA for the CDR3 is TGCGCCAGCAGCTTCGGACAGGATGGTATGAACACTGAAGCTTTCTTT.